Listed below are T cell receptor beta chains from one sample, sequenced in a study of shared clonotypes between healthy human individuals. Clones were sequenced by immunoSEQ multiplex PCR, and TCRdb holds only the in-frame ones, with some missing. The data contain about 2 million clones, approximately 94% of them singletons. Sample: naive CD8+ T cells sorted from blood. The receptors stem from a man younger than 35 in good health. The CDR3 runs from the conserved cysteine through the conserved F or W. A D gene is named only where the DNA matches it firmly. Rows may omit the clone size; those that give it use once, few, many or a size class.

CDR3aa: CASSQVSGYGYTF; CDR3nt: TGCGCCAGCAGCCAAGTTTCGGGCTATGGCTACACCTTC; v_gene: TRBV4-3; abundance: once; j_gene: TRBJ1-2; d_gene: .
CDR3aa: CASSSPAETRYEQYF; CDR3nt: TGTGCCAGCAGTTCGCCTGCGGAGACTCGCTACGAGCAGTACTTC; v_gene: TRBV6-5; abundance: .; j_gene: TRBJ2-7; d_gene: .
CDR3aa: CASSPGLAEDNEQFF; CDR3nt: TGTGCCAGCAGCCCCGGACTAGCGGAGGACAATGAGCAGTTCTTC; v_gene: TRBV7-2; abundance: .; j_gene: TRBJ2-1; d_gene: TRBD2
CDR3aa: CASSQDYKLNIQYF; CDR3nt: TGCGCCAGCAGCCAAGATTACAAACTGAACATTCAGTACTTC; v_gene: TRBV4-3; abundance: .; j_gene: TRBJ2-4; d_gene: .
CDR3aa: CASSQRMGESQYF; CDR3nt: TGCGCCAGCAGCCAGAGGATGGGGGAGTCCCAGTACTTC; v_gene: TRBV4-1; abundance: .; j_gene: TRBJ2-5; d_gene: .
CDR3aa: CASSPGTATNEKLFF; CDR3nt: TGTGCCAGCAGCCCGGGGACAGCAACTAATGAAAAACTGTTTTTT; v_gene: TRBV7-9; abundance: .; j_gene: TRBJ1-4; d_gene: TRBD1
CDR3aa: CASSSFRGPGYGYTF; CDR3nt: TGCGCCAGCTCCTCGTTCAGGGGGCCGGGCTATGGCTACACCTTC; v_gene: TRBV5-1; abundance: .; j_gene: TRBJ1-2; d_gene: TRBD1
CDR3aa: CAWTLGSYGYTF; CDR3nt: TGTGCCTGGACCTTGGGGAGCTATGGCTACACCTTC; v_gene: TRBV30; abundance: few; j_gene: TRBJ1-2; d_gene: .
CDR3aa: CAGSLVAGGPNEQFF; CDR3nt: TGTGCCGGCAGTTTAGTAGCGGGGGGGCCAAATGAGCAGTTCTTC; v_gene: TRBV27; abundance: once; j_gene: TRBJ2-1; d_gene: TRBD2
CDR3aa: CASQGDRVSYNEQFF; CDR3nt: TGTGCCAGCCAGGGGGACAGGGTCTCCTACAATGAGCAGTTCTTC; v_gene: TRBV19; abundance: .; j_gene: TRBJ2-1; d_gene: TRBD1
CDR3aa: CASSPRRTVSSYEQYF; CDR3nt: TGTGCCAGCAGCCCGCGGCGGACAGTTAGTTCCTACGAGCAGTACTTC; v_gene: TRBV5-4; abundance: .; j_gene: TRBJ2-7; d_gene: .
CDR3aa: CASRDGARGNYGYTF; CDR3nt: TGTGCCAGCCGCGATGGGGCAAGAGGTAACTATGGCTACACCTTC; v_gene: TRBV28; abundance: .; j_gene: TRBJ1-2; d_gene: .
CDR3aa: CSVEESTGQKAYEQYF; CDR3nt: TGCAGCGTTGAAGAATCGACAGGACAAAAAGCCTACGAGCAGTACTTC; v_gene: TRBV29-1; abundance: .; j_gene: TRBJ2-7; d_gene: .
CDR3aa: CASSDRGGSSYNEQFF; CDR3nt: TGTGCCAGCAGCGACCGCGGGGGATCCTCCTACAATGAGCAGTTCTTC; v_gene: TRBV9; abundance: .; j_gene: TRBJ2-1; d_gene: TRBD2
CDR3aa: CASSPPGDNEQYF; CDR3nt: TGTGCCAGCAGCCCGCCGGGGGACAACGAGCAGTACTTC; v_gene: TRBV9; abundance: .; j_gene: TRBJ2-7; d_gene: .
CDR3aa: CAMGVAGGQETQYF; CDR3nt: TGTGCCATGGGGGTAGCGGGAGGACAAGAGACCCAGTACTTC; v_gene: TRBV2; abundance: .; j_gene: TRBJ2-5; d_gene: TRBD2
CDR3aa: CASSVGIAGGPETQYF; CDR3nt: TGTGCCAGCAGCGTAGGGATAGCGGGGGGGCCAGAGACCCAGTACTTC; v_gene: TRBV9; abundance: .; j_gene: TRBJ2-5; d_gene: TRBD2
CDR3aa: CASKRRQGGSDEQYF; CDR3nt: TGTGCCAGCAAACGACGACAGGGGGGCAGCGACGAGCAGTACTTC; v_gene: TRBV6-1; abundance: .; j_gene: TRBJ2-7; d_gene: TRBD1
CDR3aa: CASSVSPSGAFSYEQYF; CDR3nt: TGTGCCAGCAGCGTAAGTCCCAGCGGGGCCTTTTCCTACGAGCAGTACTTC; v_gene: TRBV9; abundance: .; j_gene: TRBJ2-7; d_gene: TRBD2
CDR3aa: CASSLGSTDTQYF; CDR3nt: TGTGCCAGCAGTTTGGGTAGCACAGATACGCAGTATTTT; v_gene: TRBV6-5; abundance: .; j_gene: TRBJ2-3; d_gene: .
CDR3aa: CASGTPGQAGTEAFF; CDR3nt: TGTGCTAGTGGTACCCCGGGCCAAGCGGGCACTGAAGCTTTCTTT; v_gene: TRBV12-5; abundance: .; j_gene: TRBJ1-1; d_gene: .
CDR3aa: CASRLRGGDIQYF; CDR3nt: TGTGCCAGCAGACTAAGGGGTGGGGACATTCAGTACTTC; v_gene: TRBV5-8; abundance: .; j_gene: TRBJ2-4; d_gene: .
CDR3aa: CATTLTSGPYEQYF; CDR3nt: TGTGCGACGACCTTGACTAGCGGGCCTTACGAGCAGTACTTC; v_gene: TRBV7-2; abundance: .; j_gene: TRBJ2-7; d_gene: TRBD2
CDR3aa: CASSYSNQPQHF; CDR3nt: TGTGCCAGTTCGTATAGCAATCAGCCCCAGCATTTT; v_gene: TRBV19; abundance: .; j_gene: TRBJ1-5; d_gene: .
CDR3aa: CASSGTVNTGELFF; CDR3nt: TGTGCCAGCAGCGGGACGGTGAACACCGGGGAGCTGTTTTTT; v_gene: TRBV11-2; abundance: .; j_gene: TRBJ2-2; d_gene: .
CDR3aa: CASSQLGEAFF; CDR3nt: TGCGCCAGCAGCCAACTTGGGGAAGCTTTCTTT; v_gene: TRBV4-1; abundance: .; j_gene: TRBJ1-1; d_gene: .
CDR3aa: CASSQDLWFREDGYTF; CDR3nt: TGCGCCAGCAGCCAAGATCTGTGGTTCCGGGAGGATGGCTACACCTTC; v_gene: TRBV4-1; abundance: .; j_gene: TRBJ1-2; d_gene: .
CDR3aa: CASSTVVSSYEQYF; CDR3nt: TGTGCCAGTAGCACGGTGGTGAGCTCCTACGAGCAGTACTTC; v_gene: TRBV19; abundance: once; j_gene: TRBJ2-7; d_gene: .
CDR3aa: CASSFQGNTEAFF; CDR3nt: TGTGCCAGCAGTTTTCAGGGCAACACTGAAGCTTTCTTT; v_gene: TRBV27; abundance: once; j_gene: TRBJ1-1; d_gene: .
CDR3aa: CASSQSLAGTYEQYF; CDR3nt: TGCGCCAGCAGCCAAAGTCTAGCGGGTACCTACGAGCAGTACTTC; v_gene: TRBV4-1; abundance: .; j_gene: TRBJ2-7; d_gene: TRBD2
CDR3aa: CASSPIWTYPYEQYF; CDR3nt: TGTGCCAGCAGCCCAATATGGACATATCCCTACGAGCAGTACTTC; v_gene: TRBV4-2; abundance: .; j_gene: TRBJ2-7; d_gene: .
CDR3aa: CATSRALGENTEAFF; CDR3nt: TGTGCCACCAGCAGAGCCCTAGGGGAGAACACTGAAGCTTTCTTT; v_gene: TRBV15; abundance: few; j_gene: TRBJ1-1; d_gene: .
CDR3aa: CASSQVAGAGKMNTEAFF; CDR3nt: TGCGCCAGCAGCCAAGTGGCAGGGGCGGGGAAAATGAACACTGAAGCTTTCTTT; v_gene: TRBV4-1; abundance: .; j_gene: TRBJ1-1; d_gene: .
CDR3aa: CASSIAPGETYEQYF; CDR3nt: TGTGCCAGTAGTATAGCTCCAGGGGAAACCTACGAGCAGTACTTC; v_gene: TRBV19; abundance: .; j_gene: TRBJ2-7; d_gene: .
CDR3aa: CASSFGTAGNEQYF; CDR3nt: TGTGCCAGCAGCTTCGGGACAGCCGGTAACGAGCAGTACTTC; v_gene: TRBV5-5; abundance: .; j_gene: TRBJ2-7; d_gene: TRBD1
CDR3aa: CASRDRDSPLHF; CDR3nt: TGTGCCAGCAGGGACAGGGACTCACCCCTCCACTTT; v_gene: TRBV6-6; abundance: .; j_gene: TRBJ1-6; d_gene: TRBD1
CDR3aa: CASRLGGPNNEQFF; CDR3nt: TGTGCCAGCAGACTGGGGGGGCCAAACAATGAGCAGTTCTTC; v_gene: TRBV2; abundance: .; j_gene: TRBJ2-1; d_gene: .
CDR3aa: CASSHGTAYEQYF; CDR3nt: TGCGCCAGCAGCCACGGGACAGCCTACGAGCAGTACTTC; v_gene: TRBV4-1; abundance: .; j_gene: TRBJ2-7; d_gene: TRBD1
CDR3aa: CASSQPGDQGAFYEQYF; CDR3nt: TGTGCCAGCAGCCAACCGGGCGATCAGGGGGCGTTCTACGAGCAGTACTTC; v_gene: TRBV5-5; abundance: .; j_gene: TRBJ2-7; d_gene: TRBD1
CDR3aa: CASGYFPSDRALIYEQYF; CDR3nt: TGTGCCAGCGGTTATTTTCCCTCGGACAGGGCTCTAATATACGAGCAGTACTTC; v_gene: TRBV28; abundance: .; j_gene: TRBJ2-7; d_gene: TRBD1